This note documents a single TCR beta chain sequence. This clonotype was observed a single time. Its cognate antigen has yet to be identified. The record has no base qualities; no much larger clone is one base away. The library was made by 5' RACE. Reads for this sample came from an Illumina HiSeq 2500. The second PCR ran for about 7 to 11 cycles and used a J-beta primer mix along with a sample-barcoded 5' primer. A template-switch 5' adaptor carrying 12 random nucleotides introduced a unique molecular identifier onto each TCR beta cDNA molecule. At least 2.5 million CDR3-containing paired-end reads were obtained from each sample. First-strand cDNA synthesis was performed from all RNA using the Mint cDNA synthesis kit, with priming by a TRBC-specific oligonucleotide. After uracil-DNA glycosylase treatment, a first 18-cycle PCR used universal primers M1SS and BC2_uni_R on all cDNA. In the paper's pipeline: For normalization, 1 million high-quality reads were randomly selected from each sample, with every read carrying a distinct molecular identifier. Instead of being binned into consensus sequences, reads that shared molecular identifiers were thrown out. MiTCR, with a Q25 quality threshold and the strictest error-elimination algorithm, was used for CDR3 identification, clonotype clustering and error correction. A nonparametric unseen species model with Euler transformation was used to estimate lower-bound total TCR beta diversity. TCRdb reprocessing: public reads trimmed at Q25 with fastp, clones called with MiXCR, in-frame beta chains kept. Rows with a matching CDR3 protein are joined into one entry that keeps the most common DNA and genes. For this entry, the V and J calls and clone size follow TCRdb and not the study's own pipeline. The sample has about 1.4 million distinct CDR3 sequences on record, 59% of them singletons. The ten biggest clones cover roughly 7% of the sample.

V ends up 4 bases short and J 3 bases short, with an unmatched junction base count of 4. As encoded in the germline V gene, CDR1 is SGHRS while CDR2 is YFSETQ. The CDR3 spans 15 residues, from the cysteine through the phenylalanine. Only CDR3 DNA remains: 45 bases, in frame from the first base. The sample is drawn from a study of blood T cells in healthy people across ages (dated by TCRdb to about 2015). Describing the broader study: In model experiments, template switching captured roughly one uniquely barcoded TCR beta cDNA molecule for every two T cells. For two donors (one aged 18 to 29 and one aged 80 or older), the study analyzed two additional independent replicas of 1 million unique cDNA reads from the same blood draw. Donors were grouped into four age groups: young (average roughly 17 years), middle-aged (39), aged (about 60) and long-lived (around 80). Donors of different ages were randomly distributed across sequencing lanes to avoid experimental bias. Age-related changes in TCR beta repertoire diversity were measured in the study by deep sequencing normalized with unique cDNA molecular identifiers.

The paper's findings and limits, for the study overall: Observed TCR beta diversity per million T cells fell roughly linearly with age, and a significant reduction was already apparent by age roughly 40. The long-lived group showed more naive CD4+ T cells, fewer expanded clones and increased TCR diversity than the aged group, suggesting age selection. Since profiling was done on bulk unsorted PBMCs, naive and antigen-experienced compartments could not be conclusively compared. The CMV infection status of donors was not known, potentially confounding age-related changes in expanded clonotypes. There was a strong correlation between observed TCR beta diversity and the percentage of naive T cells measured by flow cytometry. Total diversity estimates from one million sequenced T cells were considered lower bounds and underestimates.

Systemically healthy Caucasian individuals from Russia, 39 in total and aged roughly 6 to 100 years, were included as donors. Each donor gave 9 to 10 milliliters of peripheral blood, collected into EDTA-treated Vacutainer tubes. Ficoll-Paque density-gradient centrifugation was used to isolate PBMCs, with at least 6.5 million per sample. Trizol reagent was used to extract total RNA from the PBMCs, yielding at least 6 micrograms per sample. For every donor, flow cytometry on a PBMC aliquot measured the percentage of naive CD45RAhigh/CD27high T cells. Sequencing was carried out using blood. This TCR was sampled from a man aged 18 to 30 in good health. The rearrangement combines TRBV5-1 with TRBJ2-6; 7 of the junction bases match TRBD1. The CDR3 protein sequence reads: CASSEGAHGANVLTF. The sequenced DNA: TGCGCCAGCAGCGAGGGGGCGCATGGGGCCAACGTCCTGACTTTC.